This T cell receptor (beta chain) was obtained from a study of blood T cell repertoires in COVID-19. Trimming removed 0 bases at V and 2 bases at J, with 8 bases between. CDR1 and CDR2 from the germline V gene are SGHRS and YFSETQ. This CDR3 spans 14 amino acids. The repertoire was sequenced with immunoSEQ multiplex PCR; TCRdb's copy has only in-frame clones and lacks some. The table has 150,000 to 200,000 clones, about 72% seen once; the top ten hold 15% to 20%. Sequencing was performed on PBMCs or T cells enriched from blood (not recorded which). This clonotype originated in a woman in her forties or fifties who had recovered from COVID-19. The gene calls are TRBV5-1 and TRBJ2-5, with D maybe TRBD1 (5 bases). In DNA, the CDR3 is TGCGCCAGCAGCTTGGGGGCAGGGCAAGAGACCCAGTACTTC. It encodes CASSLGAGQETQYF.